Listed here are 28 T cell receptor beta chains from one sample, sequenced in a study of control samples from healthy donors and cancer patients. The method was immunoSEQ multiplex PCR; TCRdb's version includes in-frame clones alone and lacks a portion of them. The profile shows 45,000 to 60,000 clones, less than 95% of them singletons. The specimen was blood. These receptors were collected from a man aged 30 to 45 in good health.

The chain links TRBV19 to TRBJ1-1; 8 nucleotides agree with TRBD1. This CDR3 comprises 17 residues. Germline values: CDR1 LNHDA, CDR2 SQIVND (reference sequence). The V segment lost 6 bases and the J segment 0 bases; nucleotides outside the gene matches: 12. The CDR3 protein is CASSPLPGQEMNTEAFF. The CDR3 nucleotides are TGTGCCAGTAGCCCCCTCCCGGGACAGGAAATGAACACTGAAGCTTTCTTT.

V and J are TRBV5-1 and TRBJ1-5; D is unclear. V shed 4 bases and J shed 4 bases, with 15 bases lying between them. The CDR3 sequence is 15 residues long. Germline values: CDR1 SGHRS, CDR2 YFSETQ. The CDR3 protein is CASSPLGVENQPQHF. The CDR3 DNA sequence: TGCGCCAGCAGCCCGCTCGGAGTCGAGAATCAGCCCCAGCATTTT.

This clone was counted a single time. The V gene is TRBV27, the J gene TRBJ1-6, with unresolved D. Looked up from germline, CDR1 is MNHEY and CDR2 is SMNVEV (reference sequence). The CDR3 is made up of 12 amino acids. Trimming removed 5 bases from V and 7 bases from J, with 6 bases in between. CDR3 bases: TGTGCCAGCAGTCATAGGAATTCACCCCTCCACTTT. This encodes CASSHRNSPLHF.

This clone has only a few counts. This chain links TRBV29-1 with TRBJ1-1, with D perhaps TRBD1 (5 bases). Trimming stripped 2 bases from V and 0 bases from J, with 7 bases between. Germline CDR1 SQVTM, CDR2 ANQGSEA. There are 13 residues in the CDR3. The CDR3 DNA reads as TGCAGCGTTGAATCAGGGCTGAACACTGAAGCTTTCTTT. This gives the protein CSVESGLNTEAFF.

The rearrangement links TRBV5-6 to TRBJ1-1; D remains unclear. Between the trimmed V and J ends, which lost 0 bases and 0 bases, there was a span of 12 bases. This CDR3 spans 16 amino acids. CDR1 and CDR2 (germline): SGHDT, YYEEEE. The CDR3 loop reads CASSLGSRRMNTEAFF. CDR3 DNA sequence: TGTGCCAGCAGCTTGGGGTCGAGACGGATGAACACTGAAGCTTTCTTT.

The chain's CDR3 is CASSSSRETQYF. The CDR3, as DNA: TGTGCCAGCAGTTCATCCAGAGAGACCCAGTACTTC. This chain uses TRBV28 with TRBJ2-5, with unresolved D. The CDR3 has 12 residues. Germline loops: CDR1 MDHEN, CDR2 SYDVKM. Trimming took off 4 bases at V and 4 bases at J, with 7 bases between the two ends. The full variable domain, its missing parts supplied by reference TRBV28 and TRBJ2-5, is DVKVTQSSRYLVKRTGEKVFLECVQDMDHENMFWYRQDPGLGLRLIYFSYDVKMKEKGDIPEGYSVSREKKERFSLILESASTNQTSMYLCASSSSRETQYFGPGTRLLVL.

This clone has just one count. The chain recombines TRBV30 with TRBJ2-3; 10 nucleotides line up with TRBD2. This CDR3 comprises 14 residues. Germline CDR1 GTSNPN, CDR2 SVGIG (reference sequence). V gave up 2 bases and J gave up 6 bases; unmatched junction bases: 5. The CDR3 protein is CAWSKRGGRDTQYF. CDR3 DNA sequence: TGTGCCTGGAGTAAGCGGGGGGGAAGGGATACGCAGTATTTT.

J is TRBJ1-4 and V is TRBV9; 7 bases are a match to TRBD1. Germline-derived CDR1 and CDR2 are SGDLS and YYNGEE. This CDR3 region has 17 residues. V was pared by 0 bases and J by 4 bases, with 9 bases of the junction left unmatched. This chain's CDR3 is CASSVGRNRGGNEKLFF. CDR3 coding DNA: TGTGCCAGCAGCGTAGGTAGGAACAGGGGAGGTAATGAAAAACTGTTTTTT.

This chain joins TRBV25-1 and TRBJ1-3, with 9 bases identical to TRBD1. CDR1 and CDR2 from the germline V gene are MGHDK and SYGVNS. V lost 5 bases to trimming and J lost 1 base; unmatched junction nucleotides: 12. CDR3 length: 18 amino acids. CDR3 DNA sequence: TGTGCCAGCAGTTCGTGGGGGACAGGGCCGTTTTCTGGAAACACCATATATTTT. Protein sequence: CASSSWGTGPFSGNTIYF.

This clone appeared a single time. The rearrangement links TRBV5-4 to TRBJ2-3, with unresolved D. Looked up from germline, CDR1 is SGHNT and CDR2 is YYREEE (reference sequence). V was clipped by 2 bases and J by 1 base, with 11 bases between them. This CDR3 has 15 amino acids. CDR3 nucleotides: TGTGCCAGCAGCTTCGATGGTGGCGGCACAGATACGCAGTATTTT. Translated: CASSFDGGGTDTQYF.

The chain combines TRBV18 with TRBJ1-1; no firm D call. Germline CDR1 is KGHSH and CDR2 is LQKENI. The CDR3 consists of 15 residues. Deletions cut 3 bases from V and 6 bases from J, with 17 bases between. CDR3 region: CASSPIPLGNAEAFF. The CDR3 DNA reads TGTGCCAGCTCACCGATTCCCCTGGGAAACGCTGAAGCTTTCTTT.

The chain couples TRBV19 to TRBJ1-2; D is unresolved. Germline V gene data show CDR1 as LNHDA and CDR2 as SQIVND (reference sequence). The CDR3 consists of 12 residues. Trimming stripped 0 bases from V and 9 bases from J, with 8 bases between. The CDR3 DNA reads TGTGCCAGTAGTATAGATCGGCGACGCTACACCTTC. It is translated as CASSIDRRRYTF.

This clone was seen only a few times. This chain links TRBV6-4 with TRBJ1-2, with TRBD1 as a possible D gene (5 bases). Germline assignment: CDR1 MRHNA and CDR2 SNTAGT. This CDR3 has 16 residues. Deletions cut 6 bases from V and 5 bases from J, with 22 bases between. The CDR3 DNA reads TGTGCCAGCAGCCGTGGGAGGGGATCTGATTGGTATGGCTACACCTTC. Its translation: CASSRGRGSDWYGYTF.

The rearrangement joins TRBV5-1 to TRBJ1-1; perhaps TRBD1 as D (6 bases). The V gene lost 3 bases and the J gene lost 1 base, with 10 bases spanning the gap. CDR3 length: 14 amino acids. Germline V CDR1 and CDR2: SGHRS, YFSETQ. The CDR3 reads CASSWGPGNTEAFF. CDR3 bases: TGCGCCAGCAGCTGGGGGCCTGGGAACACTGAAGCTTTCTTT. Full variable domain (missing parts from reference TRBV5-1 and TRBJ1-1): KAGVTQTPRYLIKTRGQQVTLSCSPISGHRSVSWYQQTPGQGLQFLFEYFSETQRNKGNFPGRFSGRQFSNSRSEMNVSTLELGDSALYLCASSWGPGNTEAFFGQGTRLTVV.

This chain uses TRBV5-5 with TRBJ2-1; 13 bases are a match to TRBD2. V gave up 4 bases and J gave up 8 bases; unmatched junction bases: 6. CDR1 and CDR2 from the germline V gene are SGHKS and YYEKEE (reference sequence). The CDR3 runs 15 residues. Written as DNA, the CDR3 is TGTGCCAGCAGCACAACTAGCGGGAGGGTATATGAGCAGTTCTTC. Translated: CASSTTSGRVYEQFF. The full variable domain, with the rest looked up from reference TRBV5-5 and TRBJ2-1, is DAGVTQSPTHLIKTRGQQVTLRCSPISGHKSVSWYQQVLGQGPQFIFQYYEKEERGRGNFPDRFSARQFPNYSSELNVNALLLGDSALYLCASSTTSGRVYEQFFGPGTRLTVL.

Only one count was recorded for this clone. This rearrangement joins TRBV16 to TRBJ1-3; weak D call: TRBD1 (6 bases). Germline V lookup: CDR1 KGHSY, CDR2 FQNENV. The ends were cut back, 5 bases at V and 1 base at J, with 12 bases in the middle. This CDR3 contains 15 residues. The CDR3: CASSATGTSGNTIYF. In nucleotides, the CDR3 is TGTGCCAGCAGCGCAACAGGGACATCTGGAAACACCATATATTTT.

The genes are TRBV5-1 and TRBJ1-1; no clear D. This CDR3 has 13 amino acids. Germline CDR1 reads SGHRS; CDR2 reads YFSETQ. V was cut by 4 bases and J by 6 bases, with 13 bases left in between. The CDR3 nucleotides read TGCGCCAGCAGCGTTGATCTACTCTCTGAAGCTTTCTTT. Translation gives CASSVDLLSEAFF.

The gene calls are TRBV12-2 and TRBJ2-3; TRBD2 was called by the table and not checked on the DNA. TRBV12-2 is tagged as a pseudogene. The CDR3 runs to 15 residues. The CDR3 reads CASRIRRGAADTQYF. The CDR3 DNA is TGTGCAAGTCGAATAAGGCGGGGTGCCGCCGATACGCAGTATTTT.

The genes are TRBV7-2 and TRBJ2-2; maybe TRBD1 (5 bases). V was pared by 2 bases and J by 3 bases, with 13 bases between. Germline V gene lookup returns CDR1 SGHTA and CDR2 FQGNSA. This CDR3 comprises 16 residues. CDR3 region: CASSLRVGVHTGELFF. CDR3 sequence (DNA): TGTGCCAGCAGCTTACGAGTAGGGGTCCACACCGGGGAGCTGTTTTTT.

The chain combines TRBV25-1 with TRBJ2-7; D is unresolved. Germline assignment: CDR1 MGHDK and CDR2 SYGVNS. Trimming pared 2 bases from V and 2 bases from J, leaving 10 bases between. CDR3 size: 14 residues. The CDR3 DNA follows: TGTGCCAGCAGTGAAACGGCAGTTCCCTACGAGCAGTACTTC. Translating it yields CASSETAVPYEQYF.

This clone occurred once. The chain uses TRBV5-6 and TRBJ2-3; 8 bases line up with TRBD2. Germline lookup yields CDR1 SGHDT and CDR2 YYEEEE. The trim removed 2 bases at V and 5 bases at J, leaving 7 bases unmatched. The CDR3 covers 15 residues. The CDR3 reads CASSLPGLDKDTQYF. The CDR3 region has the DNA TGTGCCAGCAGCTTACCGGGACTAGACAAAGATACGCAGTATTTT.

This clone was recorded only once. This chain joins TRBV27 and TRBJ2-4, with a tentative D call TRBD1 (5 bases). Germline CDR1 MNHEY, CDR2 SMNVEV (reference sequence). V was clipped by 4 bases and J by 7 bases, with 11 bases between them. The CDR3 runs 13 residues. The CDR3 sequence: CASSSPRVNIQYF. The CDR3 coding sequence is TGTGCCAGCAGTTCCCCCAGGGTTAACATTCAGTACTTC.

The V call is TRBV19, the J call TRBJ2-2; 8 bases fit TRBD1. V was clipped by 6 bases and J by 1 base; unmatched bases: 4. The germline gives CDR1 LNHDA, CDR2 SQIVND (reference sequence). The CDR3 consists of 15 residues. DNA for the CDR3: TGTGCCAGTAGGACGGGACAGGAGAACACCGGGGAGCTGTTTTTT. Amino acids: CASRTGQENTGELFF.

Of note for this clone: A junction boundary mismatches the germline segment, possibly from a read error. The V and J genes are TRBV6-5 and TRBJ1-5; 8 bases line up with TRBD1. The CDR3 totals 15 residues. The V gene's germline CDR1 is MNHEY and CDR2 SVGAGI. The DNA for the CDR3 is TGTGCCAGCAGTTACTCGGTCAGGGGGCATCAACCCCAGCATTTT. It codes for CASSYSVRGHQPQHF.

V usage is TRBV9 and J usage is TRBJ2-7; D is tentatively TRBD1 or TRBD2 (5 bases each). Trimming cost V 3 bases and J 1 base, with 14 bases left between them. Looked up from germline, CDR1 is SGDLS and CDR2 is YYNGEE. The CDR3 is made up of 15 amino acids. DNA of the CDR3: TGTGCCAGCAGCGCCGAGTGGGACCCGTCCTACGAGCAGTACTTC. Protein product: CASSAEWDPSYEQYF.

This clone was seen only once. The genes are TRBV27 and TRBJ2-3, with 11 bases matching TRBD2. This CDR3 has 16 amino acids. The V segment lost 5 bases and the J segment 3 bases; nucleotides outside the gene matches: 7. The V gene's germline CDR1 is MNHEY and CDR2 SMNVEV (reference sequence). This chain's CDR3 is CASSQRLAGGTDTQYF. The CDR3 region has the DNA TGTGCCAGCAGTCAAAGGCTAGCGGGGGGTACAGATACGCAGTATTTT.

The chain couples TRBV6-2 or TRBV6-3 to TRBJ2-7, with D possibly being TRBD2 (6 bases). The V gene lost 6 bases and the J gene lost 1 base, with 13 bases spanning the gap. This CDR3 has 14 residues. Germline-derived CDR1 and CDR2 are MNHEY and SVGEGT. CDR3: CASSRSGPSYEQYF. CDR3 nucleotide sequence: TGTGCCAGCAGCAGAAGCGGGCCATCCTACGAGCAGTACTTC.

The genes are TRBV27 and TRBJ2-7, with D hard to call. CDR1 and CDR2 from the germline V gene are MNHEY and SMNVEV (reference sequence). V lost 3 bases to trimming and J lost 2 bases, with 8 bases between them. The CDR3 is 13 residues long. In nucleotides, the CDR3 is TGTGCCAGCAGTTTGGCCAGGACCTACGAGCAGTACTTC. Protein: CASSLARTYEQYF.